One and the same sample provided the 32 T cell receptor beta chains below, sequenced in a study of blood T cell repertoires in COVID-19. Libraries were prepared by immunoSEQ multiplex PCR; TCRdb keeps only in-frame clonotypes and omits some of them. Of 130,000 to 150,000 clones listed, over 80% are singletons. Sequenced: PBMCs or T cells enriched from blood (not recorded which). The receptors here all came from a woman aged 50 to 65 who had been exposed to COVID-19.

The chain links TRBV10-3 to TRBJ2-1; 9 bases align to TRBD2. The CDR3 consists of 13 residues. The trim removed 11 bases at V and 7 bases at J, leaving 9 bases unmatched. Germline values: CDR1 ENHRY, CDR2 SYGVKD. The CDR3: CAHGLAPDNEQFF. For the CDR3, the DNA is TGTGCCCACGGACTAGCGCCTGATAATGAGCAGTTCTTC.

J is TRBJ1-2 and V is TRBV19; the match to TRBD1 covers 8 bases. CDR3 length: 15 amino acids. The V gene end was trimmed by 1 base and the J gene end by 5 bases; junction bases not matched to a gene: 6. Germline V gene data show CDR1 as LNHDA and CDR2 as SQIVND (reference sequence). The CDR3 sequence is CASSIALTGGYGYTF. For the CDR3, the DNA is TGTGCCAGTAGTATAGCCCTAACAGGGGGATATGGCTACACCTTC.

The rearrangement links TRBV5-8 to TRBJ1-4; D uncertain. Trimming took off 0 bases at V and 10 bases at J, with 13 bases between the two ends. CDR3 length: 14 residues. The germline CDR1 and CDR2 sequences are SGHTS and YDEGEE. Here the CDR3 reads CASSLAGAGRKLFF. CDR3 nucleotides: TGTGCCAGCAGCTTGGCTGGAGCCGGGAGAAAACTGTTTTTT. Full variable domain (missing parts from reference TRBV5-8 and TRBJ1-4): EAGVTQSPTHLIKTRGQQATLRCSPISGHTSVYWYQQALGLGLQFLLWYDEGEERNRGNFPPRFSGRQFPNYSSELNVNALELEDSALYLCASSLAGAGRKLFFGSGTQLSVL.

This sequence joins TRBV5-6 and TRBJ2-3; 14 nucleotides align to TRBD2. The trim removed 4 bases at V and 0 bases at J, leaving 4 bases unmatched. Per the germline V gene, CDR1 is SGHDT and CDR2 is YYEEEE. The CDR3 length is 17 residues. The CDR3 region is CASSPGTSGGSTDTQYF. The CDR3 DNA follows: TGTGCCAGCAGCCCGGGGACTAGCGGGGGTAGCACAGATACGCAGTATTTT.

The J gene is TRBJ2-7, the V gene TRBV5-4; 7 nucleotides match TRBD1. This CDR3 is built from 14 residues. Germline assignment: CDR1 SGHNT and CDR2 YYREEE (reference sequence). The J segment lost 4 bases and the V segment lost 5 bases, leaving 9 bases of the junction unmatched. CDR3 nucleotides: TGTGCCAGCAGACCTACAGGGGCGGAGTACGAGCAGTACTTC. It encodes CASRPTGAEYEQYF.

This chain joins TRBV6-2 or TRBV6-3 and TRBJ1-4; D call uncertain. Between the trimmed V and J ends, which lost 2 bases and 4 bases, there was a span of 14 bases. Germline V CDR1 and CDR2: MNHEY, SVGEGT. This CDR3 spans 16 amino acids. The CDR3 here is CASSYGQTTYNEKLFF. In DNA, the CDR3 is TGTGCCAGCAGTTACGGTCAGACTACTTATAATGAAAAACTGTTTTTT.

The chain recombines TRBV7-8 with TRBJ2-7, with 7 bases aligning to TRBD2. With V trimmed by 5 bases and J by 7 bases, 11 bases remained unmatched. The CDR3 is 14 residues long. Germline assignment: CDR1 SGHVS and CDR2 FQNEAQ. The CDR3 loop reads CASSRGSRGYEQYF. CDR3 bases: TGTGCCAGCAGCCGCGGGTCGCGGGGGTATGAGCAGTACTTC.

The chain uses TRBV7-8 and TRBJ2-3, with 13 bases matching TRBD2. CDR1 SGHVS and CDR2 FQNEAQ come from the germline V gene. V gave up 6 bases and J gave up 7 bases; unmatched junction bases: 7. This CDR3 is built from 15 residues. The CDR3: CASRLLAGGPHTQYF. In nucleotides, the CDR3 is TGTGCCAGCAGGTTACTAGCGGGAGGGCCTCATACGCAGTATTTT.

This chain connects TRBV6-2 or TRBV6-3 to TRBJ1-1; tentatively, D is TRBD1 (6 bases). The CDR3 length is 15 residues. V was trimmed by 6 bases and J by 4 bases, leaving 18 bases between them. The germline V gene has CDR1 MNHEY and CDR2 SVGEGT. CDR3 region: CASSTRVGAGTEAFF. The CDR3 nucleotides read TGTGCCAGCAGCACGCGGGTGGGGGCAGGCACTGAAGCTTTCTTT.

The V call is TRBV5-6, the J call TRBJ2-7; D ambiguous. This CDR3 spans 13 amino acids. Trimming cost V 3 bases and J 0 bases, with 7 bases left between them. The germline V gene has CDR1 SGHDT and CDR2 YYEEEE. CDR3 bases: TGTGCCAGCAGCTCCGAGTTCTCCTACGAGCAGTACTTC. Protein product: CASSSEFSYEQYF.

This clone has more than one count but fewer than ten. This chain uses TRBV11-1 with TRBJ2-2; 7 bases match TRBD2. With 1 base clipped from V and 4 bases from J, the junction kept 6 bases outside the gene matches. This CDR3 is 16 amino acids long. Per germline, CDR1 SGHAT and CDR2 FQDESV (reference sequence). The CDR3 reads CASSLGQGGPTGELFF. The CDR3 DNA follows: TGTGCCAGCAGCTTAGGGCAGGGAGGGCCCACCGGGGAGCTGTTTTTT.

V is TRBV6-5 and J is TRBJ1-1, with a weak D call TRBD1 (5 bases). Germline V lookup: CDR1 MNHEY, CDR2 SVGAGI. V was pared by 5 bases and J by 1 base, with 8 bases between. The CDR3 covers 13 residues. The DNA of the CDR3 is TGTGCCAGCAGTAGACAGAAGAACACTGAAGCTTTCTTT. Amino acid sequence: CASSRQKNTEAFF.

CDR3: CASSEGRGQETQYF. DNA of the CDR3: TGTGCCAGCAGTGAAGGCAGGGGCCAAGAGACCCAGTACTTC. The chain joins TRBV25-1 to TRBJ2-5; tentative D call: TRBD1 (6 bases). V lost 2 bases, J lost 1 base, and 8 bases lay in between. The germline V gene encodes CDR1 MGHDK and CDR2 SYGVNS. The CDR3 has 14 residues. The whole variable domain, filled in from reference TRBV25-1 and TRBJ2-5, reads EADIYQTPRYLVIGTGKKITLECSQTMGHDKMYWYQQDPGMELHLIHYSYGVNSTEKGDLSSESTVSRIRTEHFPLTLESARPSHTSQYLCASSEGRGQETQYFGPGTRLLVL.

The CDR3 sequence is CAWSVLSGEQYF. CDR3 nucleotide sequence: TGTGCCTGGAGTGTACTATCGGGGGAGCAGTACTTC. The chain carries TRBV30 and TRBJ2-7; possibly TRBD2 for D (5 bases). This CDR3 is 12 amino acids long. Per germline, CDR1 GTSNPN and CDR2 SVGIG (reference sequence). Trimming took off 0 bases at V and 7 bases at J, with 10 bases between the two ends.

The chain is built from TRBV7-9 and TRBJ2-3, with a possible D match to TRBD2 (5 bases). The germline V gene encodes CDR1 SEHNR and CDR2 FQNEAQ (reference sequence). The V end was cut by 4 bases, the J end by 1 base, with 12 bases between. The CDR3 is made up of 15 amino acids. Written as DNA, the CDR3 is TGTGCCAGCAGCTCTACTACCGGGGGCACAGATACGCAGTATTTT. Translated, it gives CASSSTTGGTDTQYF.

The chain carries TRBV3-1 (or the pseudogene TRBV3-2) and TRBJ1-1; possibly TRBD1 for D (6 bases). The CDR3 loop spans 14 amino acids. Deletions cut 0 bases from V and 4 bases from J, with 9 bases between. Germline lookup yields CDR1 LGHDT and CDR2 YNNKEL (reference sequence). CDR3 nucleotide sequence: TGTGCCAGCAGCCAAGATTTCAGGGGCACTGAAGCTTTCTTT. Translated, it gives CASSQDFRGTEAFF.

J is TRBJ1-2 and V is TRBV2, with 8 bases identical to TRBD1. Germline trimming cut 5 bases from V and 4 bases from J; bases unmatched to any gene: 3. CDR1 is SNHLY and CDR2 is FYNNEI in the germline V gene. The CDR3 is 13 residues long. The CDR3, as DNA: TGTGCCAGCAGTAAAACAGGGGGCTATGGCTACACCTTC. Protein: CASSKTGGYGYTF. Full variable domain (outside the CDR3, taken from reference TRBV2 and TRBJ1-2): EPEVTQTPSHQVTQMGQEVILRCVPISNHLYFYWYRQILGQKVEFLVSFYNNEISEKSEIFDDQFSVERPDGSNFTLKIRSTKLEDSAMYFCASSKTGGYGYTFGSGTRLTVV.

The chain recombines TRBV3-1 (or the pseudogene TRBV3-2) with TRBJ2-7; weak D call: TRBD1 (6 bases). The ends were cut back, 1 base at V and 0 bases at J, with 10 bases in the middle. CDR1 and CDR2 (germline): LGHDT, YNNKEL (reference sequence). The CDR3 contains 15 residues. The DNA for the CDR3 is TGTGCCAGCAGCCAAGGGGGGCGTAGCTCCTACGAGCAGTACTTC. As protein: CASSQGGRSSYEQYF.

The V and J genes are TRBV6-2 or TRBV6-3 and TRBJ1-2; D unresolved. Between the trimmed V and J ends, which lost 4 bases and 5 bases, there was a span of 20 bases. The CDR3 totals 16 residues. The germline gives CDR1 MNHEY, CDR2 SVGEGT. DNA of the CDR3: TGTGCCAGCAGTTGGTTTCCTTGGATGTACGGGTATGGCTACACCTTC. Residues: CASSWFPWMYGYGYTF.

The J gene is TRBJ2-1, the V gene TRBV12-3 or TRBV12-4, with D maybe TRBD2 (6 bases). Deletions cut 10 bases from V and 4 bases from J, with 11 bases between. The CDR3 totals 12 residues. The CDR3 region is CATWRGYNEQFF. CDR3 nucleotide sequence: TGTGCCACCTGGCGGGGTTACAATGAGCAGTTCTTC.

The chain uses TRBV5-4 and TRBJ1-1; TRBD1 is a possible D gene (6 bases). Trimming left V 0 bases short and J 1 base short, with 10 bases between. This CDR3 has 15 residues. Germline V gene data show CDR1 as SGHNT and CDR2 as YYREEE (reference sequence). The CDR3: CASSLAGRGNTEAFF. The DNA for the CDR3 is TGTGCCAGCAGCTTGGCAGGCAGGGGGAACACTGAAGCTTTCTTT.

The chain couples TRBV4-1 to TRBJ2-7, with 7 bases identical to TRBD2. In germline, CDR1 is MGHRA, CDR2 YSYEKL. The CDR3 has 16 amino acids. V lost 2 bases and J lost 0; bases outside the gene matches: 7. The CDR3 here is CASSQLLTSDSYEQYF. CDR3 DNA: TGCGCCAGCAGCCAACTTTTAACTAGCGACTCCTACGAGCAGTACTTC.

The V call is TRBV27, the J call TRBJ1-1; D is ambiguous. Germline values: CDR1 MNHEY, CDR2 SMNVEV (reference sequence). CDR3 length: 13 amino acids. V was shortened by 3 bases and J by 2 bases, with 7 bases between the two germline ends. This chain's CDR3 is CASSFVRNTEAFF. In DNA form, the CDR3 reads TGTGCCAGCAGTTTCGTCAGAAACACTGAAGCTTTCTTT.

The V call is TRBV4-2, the J call TRBJ2-2; 9 bases map to TRBD2. V lost 4 bases and J lost 4; bases outside the gene matches: 10. This CDR3 is built from 17 residues. The V gene's germline CDR1 is LGHNA and CDR2 YNFKEQ. For the CDR3, the DNA is TGTGCCAGCAGCCCTCTCGGCGGGGGGGCAAGCACCGGGGAGCTGTTTTTT. Its protein product is CASSPLGGGASTGELFF.

CDR3 nucleotide sequence: TGTGCCAGCAGCGCCGGGACAGGGGGTGGAAACACCATATATTTT. Protein: CASSAGTGGGNTIYF. The chain employs TRBV7-6 and TRBJ1-3; 11 nucleotides agree with TRBD1. The J segment lost 3 bases and the V segment lost 5 bases, leaving 3 bases of the junction unmatched. Germline CDR1 is SGHVS and CDR2 is FNYEAQ. This CDR3 is 15 amino acids long.

V is TRBV5-1 and J is TRBJ2-3; D is unresolved. Per the germline V gene, CDR1 is SGHRS and CDR2 is YFSETQ. The CDR3 contains 11 residues. Trimming left V 2 bases short and J 5 bases short, with 3 bases between. The CDR3 DNA is TGCGCCAGCAGCTTCCAAGATACGCAGTATTTT. Protein: CASSFQDTQYF. Based on the CDR3 plus reference TRBV5-1 and TRBJ2-3, the full variable domain is KAGVTQTPRYLIKTRGQQVTLSCSPISGHRSVSWYQQTPGQGLQFLFEYFSETQRNKGNFPGRFSGRQFSNSRSEMNVSTLELGDSALYLCASSFQDTQYFGPGTRLTVL.

The V gene is TRBV7-8, the J gene TRBJ2-2; D possibly corresponds to TRBD2 (6 bases). Trimming shortened V by 5 bases and J by 6 bases, and 22 bases separated the two germline ends. Germline V gene sequence: CDR1 SGHVS, CDR2 FQNEAQ. This CDR3 contains 17 residues. This chain's CDR3 is CASSPRTGAPLPGELFF. CDR3 bases: TGTGCCAGCAGCCCCCGCACGGGAGCCCCACTCCCCGGGGAGCTGTTTTTT.

The chain uses TRBV7-2 and TRBJ2-5; 11 bases are shared with TRBD2. Germline assignment: CDR1 SGHTA and CDR2 FQGNSA. This CDR3 is 16 amino acids long. After removal of 1 base from V and 2 bases from J, the junction contained 3 bases not matched to a gene. CDR3 nucleotide sequence: TGTGCCAGCAGCTTAGGGGGACTAGCGGTGCAAGAGACCCAGTACTTC. It translates to CASSLGGLAVQETQYF.

The chain uses TRBV9 and TRBJ2-7, with 8 bases aligning to TRBD1. V lost 4 bases and J lost 7; bases outside the gene matches: 13. CDR3 length: 15 residues. Germline CDR1 is SGDLS and CDR2 is YYNGEE. CDR3: CASSPQGQAPKEQYF. The CDR3 bases are TGTGCCAGCAGCCCCCAGGGACAGGCCCCTAAGGAGCAGTACTTC.

This chain uses TRBV5-6 with TRBJ1-3; maybe TRBD1 (6 bases). The CDR3 is made up of 16 amino acids. Per the germline V gene, CDR1 is SGHDT and CDR2 is YYEEEE. V lost 4 bases and J lost 3, with 17 bases in between. Here the CDR3 reads CASSTSSRTDGNTIYF. The CDR3 DNA follows: TGTGCCAGCAGCACTTCAAGTAGGACAGATGGAAACACCATATATTTT. The complete variable domain, with remaining parts taken from reference TRBV5-6 and TRBJ1-3, reads DAGVTQSPTHLIKTRGQQVTLRCSPKSGHDTVSWYQQALGQGPQFIFQYYEEEERQRGNFPDRFSGHQFPNYSSELNVNALLLGDSALYLCASSTSSRTDGNTIYFGEGSWLTVV.

V is TRBV4-2 and J is TRBJ2-2, with a tentative D call TRBD2 (6 bases). Per the germline V gene, CDR1 is LGHNA and CDR2 is YNFKEQ. The CDR3 has 13 residues. Trimming took 4 bases from V and 6 from J, leaving 9 bases between them. The DNA for the CDR3 is TGTGCCAGCAGCCGCACTAGCCCCGGGGAGCTGTTTTTT. Translated, it gives CASSRTSPGELFF.

This clone was found once. The rearrangement links TRBV18 to TRBJ1-1, with D unresolved. V lost 2 bases and J 2 bases, leaving 15 bases between the germline ends. The CDR3 totals 16 residues. Germline CDR1 KGHSH, CDR2 LQKENI. The chain's CDR3 is CASSPNGELVNTEAFF. The CDR3, as DNA: TGTGCCAGCTCACCAAACGGGGAACTCGTCAACACTGAAGCTTTCTTT.